This T cell receptor (beta chain) was captured in a study of T cells after yellow fever vaccination. General observations from the study: After the booster, 96% of CD4 and 88% of CD8 primary-response clones were re-detected. The appearance of a small share of clonotypes in both CD4 and CD8 compartments was observed. The study found a weaker secondary response that peaked faster, day 5 versus 15.

The CDR3 is 15 residues long. With V trimmed by 5 bases and J by 6 bases, 8 bases remained unmatched. The V gene's germline CDR1 is SEHNR and CDR2 FQNEAQ (reference sequence). TCR cDNA, made by 5'RACE template switching, carried an added universal primer site and UMIs. TCRdb used MiXCR to reprocess the 5' RACE reads, holding one entry per CDR3 protein. The sample holds about 63,000 distinct CDR3 sequences, 7.4% seen once. This clonotype was observed many times. The antigen remains unidentified. The sequence derives from a man in his thirties or forties who received the YFV17D yellow fever vaccine. Sequencing used CD8+ T cells sorted from PBMCs, obtained 15 days after the yellow fever booster vaccination. V gene TRBV7-9 combines with J gene TRBJ1-5; 9 bases match TRBD1. The CDR3 DNA sequence: TGTGCCAGCAGCGGGGACAGGGAGGAGGGTCAGCCCCAGCATTTT. This sequence encodes CASSGDREEGQPQHF. The variable domain in full, completed from reference TRBV7-9 and TRBJ1-5, reads DTGVSQNPRHKITKRGQNVTFRCDPISEHNRLYWYRQTLGQGPEFLTYFQNEAQLEKSRLLSDRFSAERPKGSFSTLEIQRTEQGDSAMYLCASSGDREEGQPQHFGDGTRLSIL.